A selection of T cell receptor beta chains follows, all from one sample in a study of post-analysis software for immune sequencing data. TCRdb re-analysed the PCR reads in MiXCR, keeping a single row per CDR3 protein. The table includes about 200,000 distinct CDR3 sequences, around 29% detected once. Sequencing used blood. Receptors were obtained from a girl aged 2-17 years with multiple sclerosis. Both conserved end residues are part of each CDR3. A D gene is named only where the DNA matches it firmly. Clone size is stated in some rows and not others, as once, few, many or a class when expanded.

V gene: TRBV6-1; clone size: many; D gene: .; J gene: TRBJ2-3; CDR3 protein: CASREASTDTQYF; CDR3 DNA: TGTGCCAGCAGGGAAGCTAGCACAGATACGCAGTATTTT
V gene: TRBV2; clone size: .; D gene: .; J gene: TRBJ1-6; CDR3 protein: CASSYENFLLHF; CDR3 DNA: TGTGCCAGCAGCTACGAGAATTTTCTCCTCCACTTT
V gene: TRBV20-1; clone size: many; D gene: TRBD1; J gene: TRBJ1-2; CDR3 protein: CSAVTGAPRDYTF; CDR3 DNA: TGCAGTGCAGTAACAGGGGCCCCTAGGGACTACACCTTC
V gene: TRBV5-1; clone size: many; D gene: .; J gene: TRBJ2-5; CDR3 protein: CASSLGQKRETQYF; CDR3 DNA: TGCGCCAGCAGCTTGGGGCAGAAAAGAGAGACCCAGTACTTC
V gene: TRBV7-2; clone size: many; D gene: .; J gene: TRBJ2-7; CDR3 protein: CASSLRPDYAYEQYF; CDR3 DNA: TGTGCCAGCAGCCTAAGACCAGACTACGCCTACGAGCAGTACTTC
V gene: TRBV12-3/TRBV12-4; clone size: few; D gene: .; J gene: TRBJ2-7; CDR3 protein: CASSSSASSYEQYF; CDR3 DNA: TGTGCCAGCAGTTCGTCTGCCAGCTCCTACGAGCAGTACTTC
V gene: TRBV4-1; clone size: .; D gene: TRBD1; J gene: TRBJ2-7; CDR3 protein: CASSQDKFQGAYEQYF; CDR3 DNA: TGCGCCAGCAGCCAAGATAAGTTCCAGGGGGCTTACGAGCAGTACTTC
V gene: TRBV20-1; clone size: few; D gene: TRBD1; J gene: TRBJ1-2; CDR3 protein: CSALQGTMKGYTF; CDR3 DNA: TGCAGTGCCCTACAGGGGACTATGAAGGGCTACACCTTC
V gene: TRBV6-6; clone size: many; D gene: .; J gene: TRBJ2-5; CDR3 protein: CASTNEGRPQETQYF; CDR3 DNA: TGTGCCAGCACAAACGAGGGCAGGCCCCAAGAGACCCAGTACTTC
V gene: TRBV12-3/TRBV12-4; clone size: .; D gene: TRBD2; J gene: TRBJ2-5; CDR3 protein: CASSPSGGAHYNEQYF; CDR3 DNA: TGTGCCAGCAGTCCCAGCGGGGGGGCTCATTACAATGAGCAGTACTTC
V gene: TRBV12-3/TRBV12-4; clone size: .; D gene: .; J gene: TRBJ2-1; CDR3 protein: CTSSFPSGLYNEQFF; CDR3 DNA: TGTACCAGCAGTTTCCCCAGCGGGCTTTACAATGAGCAGTTCTTC
V gene: TRBV20-1; clone size: .; D gene: .; J gene: TRBJ2-5; CDR3 protein: CSAYLGGQQYF; CDR3 DNA: TGCAGTGCTTACCTAGGGGGGCAGCAGTACTTC
V gene: TRBV3-1; clone size: few; D gene: TRBD1; J gene: TRBJ1-2; CDR3 protein: CASSQMGQGAGGYTF; CDR3 DNA: TGTGCCAGCAGCCAGATGGGACAGGGGGCTGGGGGCTACACCTTC
V gene: TRBV4-2; clone size: many; D gene: TRBD2; J gene: TRBJ2-3; CDR3 protein: CASSQDNGLATADTQYF; CDR3 DNA: TGTGCCAGCAGCCAAGATAATGGACTAGCTACCGCAGATACGCAGTATTTT
V gene: TRBV20-1; clone size: few; D gene: .; J gene: TRBJ2-5; CDR3 protein: CSAREAALVEYF; CDR3 DNA: TGCAGTGCTAGAGAGGCAGCCCTAGTCGAGTACTTC
V gene: TRBV30; clone size: .; D gene: .; J gene: TRBJ1-1; CDR3 protein: CAWAGFPQGVTEAFF; CDR3 DNA: TGTGCCTGGGCGGGATTCCCACAGGGAGTCACTGAAGCTTTCTTT
V gene: TRBV18; clone size: .; D gene: TRBD1; J gene: TRBJ1-5; CDR3 protein: CASSPQGANSNQPQHF; CDR3 DNA: TGTGCCAGCTCACCCCAGGGGGCAAATAGCAATCAGCCCCAGCATTTT
V gene: TRBV24-1; clone size: .; D gene: .; J gene: TRBJ2-2; CDR3 protein: CATSGPNTGERFF; CDR3 DNA: TGTGCCACCAGTGGTCCCAACACCGGGGAGCGGTTTTTT
V gene: TRBV27; clone size: .; D gene: .; J gene: TRBJ1-3; CDR3 protein: CASRSSGNTIYF; CDR3 DNA: TGTGCCAGCCGGTCCTCTGGAAACACCATATATTTT
V gene: TRBV20-1; clone size: few; D gene: .; J gene: TRBJ1-5; CDR3 protein: CSAGRGGLSNQPQHF; CDR3 DNA: TGCAGTGCGGGGCGGGGGGGGTTAAGCAATCAGCCCCAGCATTTT
V gene: TRBV20-1; clone size: many; D gene: .; J gene: TRBJ2-3; CDR3 protein: CSASQEGYTGTDTQYF; CDR3 DNA: TGCAGTGCTAGTCAAGAGGGGTATACAGGCACAGATACGCAGTATTTT
V gene: TRBV2; clone size: many; D gene: .; J gene: TRBJ2-1; CDR3 protein: CASAEGGQRRDEQFF; CDR3 DNA: TGTGCCAGCGCGGAGGGGGGACAGCGGAGGGATGAGCAGTTCTTC
V gene: TRBV2; clone size: many; D gene: TRBD1; J gene: TRBJ1-2; CDR3 protein: CASRGGRGNYGYTF; CDR3 DNA: TGTGCCAGCAGAGGGGGCAGGGGTAACTATGGCTACACCTTC
V gene: TRBV7-6; clone size: few; D gene: .; J gene: TRBJ1-4; CDR3 protein: CASSSGHATNEKLFF; CDR3 DNA: TGTGCCAGCAGCTCGGGACACGCAACTAATGAAAAACTGTTTTTT
V gene: TRBV7-3; clone size: many; D gene: .; J gene: TRBJ2-6; CDR3 protein: CASSSTPGQTPNVLTF; CDR3 DNA: TGTGCCAGCAGCTCAACCCCCGGACAGACCCCTAACGTCCTGACTTTC
V gene: TRBV27; clone size: .; D gene: .; J gene: TRBJ2-1; CDR3 protein: CASSFKPYNEQFF; CDR3 DNA: TGTGCCAGCAGTTTCAAGCCCTACAATGAGCAGTTCTTC